Listed here is a single T cell receptor beta chain. The sample is drawn from a study of T cell responses to AZD1222 COVID-19 vaccine. CDR1 is SGHAT, CDR2 FQDESV, per germline (reference sequence). The V and J ends lost 4 bases and 8 bases respectively, with 6 bases between them. There are 11 residues in the CDR3. Some clones are missing from TCRdb's copy, which holds only in-frame ones; the method was immunoSEQ multiplex PCR. The sample includes some 100,000 clones, more than 70% seen only once; the top ten take roughly 15%. The V gene is TRBV11-1, the J gene TRBJ2-1, with no clear D. The source of this sequence is an adult who received the AZD1222 COVID-19 vaccine. The material sequenced was peripheral blood, taken 28 days after the second AZD1222 dose. The DNA of the CDR3 is TGTGCCAGCAGCTCTACCCATGAGCAGTTCTTC. This translates into CASSSTHEQFF.